This T cell receptor beta chain was sequenced in a study of beta chain features in type 1 diabetes. Study results and limitations: For patients and controls alike, PCR might favor shorter templates to the same degree. Healthy donors had naive, central memory and Treg TCRB repertoires that appeared less similar than those seen among patients. Whether TCRB rearrangement is influenced by HLA type went unresolved here.

Over 95% purity was reached by all sorted populations. Between the trimmed V and J ends, which lost 4 bases and 5 bases, there was a span of 15 bases. The CDR3 has 14 residues. Germline-derived CDR1 and CDR2 are KGHSH and LQKENI. Isolated RNA was reverse transcribed in full, so expressed TCRB transcripts were sequenced. Using immunoSEQ multiplex PCR, the repertoire was profiled, and TCRdb retains in-frame clones only, with some absent. The data show 310,000 or so clones, with 7.5% to 9% seen just once and around 0.44% held by the top ten. Regarding this clone: Its cognate antigen is unknown.

The specimen sequenced was central memory CD4+ T cells from blood. This sequence joins TRBV18 and TRBJ2-7; perhaps TRBD2 as D (6 bases). The source of this sequence is a woman aged 18-29 years in good health. In DNA form, the CDR3 reads TGTGCCAGCTCACTATCCGGGAGTTCGCACGAGCAGTACTTC. Protein sequence: CASSLSGSSHEQYF.